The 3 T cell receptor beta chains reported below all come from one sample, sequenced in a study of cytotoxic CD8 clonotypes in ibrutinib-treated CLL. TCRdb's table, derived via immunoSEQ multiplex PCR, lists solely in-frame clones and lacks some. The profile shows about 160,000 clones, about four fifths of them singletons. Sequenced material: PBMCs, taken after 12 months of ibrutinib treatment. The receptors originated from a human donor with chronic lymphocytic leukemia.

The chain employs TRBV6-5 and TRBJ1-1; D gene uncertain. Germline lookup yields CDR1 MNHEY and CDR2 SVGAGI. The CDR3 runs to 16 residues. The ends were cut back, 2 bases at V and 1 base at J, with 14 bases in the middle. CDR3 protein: CASSYTVQRTNTEAFF. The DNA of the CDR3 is TGTGCCAGCAGTTACACCGTACAGAGAACGAACACTGAAGCTTTCTTT.

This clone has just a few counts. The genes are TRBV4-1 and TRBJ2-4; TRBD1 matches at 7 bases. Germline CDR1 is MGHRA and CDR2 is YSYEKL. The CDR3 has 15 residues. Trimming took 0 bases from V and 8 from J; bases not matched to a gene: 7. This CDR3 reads CASSQDPGTVDIQYF. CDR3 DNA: TGCGCCAGCAGCCAAGATCCGGGGACAGTGGACATTCAGTACTTC.

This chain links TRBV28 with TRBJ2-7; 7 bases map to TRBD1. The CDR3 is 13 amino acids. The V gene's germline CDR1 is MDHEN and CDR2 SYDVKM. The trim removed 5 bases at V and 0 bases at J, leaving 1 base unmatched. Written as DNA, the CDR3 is TGTGCCAGCAGTGGGGACAGCTCCTACGAGCAGTACTTC. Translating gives CASSGDSSYEQYF.